These 23 T cell receptor beta chains share one sample of origin, sequenced in a study of blood T cells in healthy people across ages. The second PCR ran roughly 6 to 11 cycles with a sample-barcoded 5' primer and J-beta primers. TCRdb recomputed calls from the 5' RACE reads with MiXCR, one row per CDR3 protein. The sample yields around 1,000,000 distinct CDR3 sequences, 20% to 25% seen once. The sample was also reused in another study, on T cells of mothers and their children.

The source material was blood. All receptors derive from a girl aged 2 to 9 in good health.

V and J are TRBV5-1 and TRBJ1-1; D is possibly TRBD1 (6 bases). CDR1 SGHRS and CDR2 YFSETQ come from the germline V gene. This CDR3 comprises 15 residues. V lost 0 bases and J lost 7, with 16 bases in between. CDR3 sequence: CASSLADGGRDEAFF. In DNA, the CDR3 is TGCGCCAGCAGCTTGGCCGACGGGGGCAGGGATGAAGCTTTCTTT.

The gene calls are TRBV7-3 and TRBJ2-3, with 14 positions matching TRBD2. Germline lookup yields CDR1 SGHTA and CDR2 FQGTGA. CDR3 length: 16 residues. The trim removed 5 bases at V and 6 bases at J, leaving 7 bases unmatched. In nucleotides, the CDR3 is TGTGCCAGCAGCATGACGGGACTAGCGGGGGTGGATACGCAGTATTTT. This gives the protein CASSMTGLAGVDTQYF.

This clonotype was found a few times. The J gene is TRBJ2-5, the V gene TRBV7-9; possibly TRBD1 for D (6 bases). CDR3 length: 19 amino acids. Trimming removed 0 bases from V and 4 bases from J, with 24 bases in between. The germline V gene encodes CDR1 SEHNR and CDR2 FQNEAQ (reference sequence). The CDR3 coding sequence is TGTGCCAGCAGCTTAGCGCGGGTACAGGGAATCCTAGCCCCAGAGACCCAGTACTTC. Its protein product is CASSLARVQGILAPETQYF.

This clonotype came up a few times. The V and J genes are TRBV20-1 and TRBJ1-2; 9 positions match TRBD1. Germline CDR1 reads DFQATT; CDR2 reads SNEGSKA (reference sequence). The J segment lost 4 bases and the V segment lost 3 bases, leaving 9 bases of the junction unmatched. The CDR3 is made up of 15 amino acids. The DNA for the CDR3 is TGCAGTGCTAGGAAAACAGGGGGCGCTTTCTATGGCTACACCTTC. Its translation: CSARKTGGAFYGYTF.

The V call is TRBV27, the J call TRBJ2-1, with 7 nucleotides matching TRBD2. Per germline, CDR1 MNHEY and CDR2 SMNVEV (reference sequence). Trimming cost V 6 bases and J 9 bases; bases outside gene matches: 20. The CDR3 spans 17 residues. CDR3 DNA: TGTGCCAGCAGCTCCCTGATCGCGGGAGTGGGAGTTAGTGAGCAGTTCTTC. Protein product: CASSSLIAGVGVSEQFF.

Concerning this clonotype: At one boundary the junction diverges from the germline segment, which might be a read error. The V call is TRBV7-2, the J call TRBJ2-3; no definite D call. Germline-derived CDR1 and CDR2 are SGHTA and FQGNSA. CDR3 size: 11 residues. The CDR3 DNA reads as TGTGCCGGCAGCTACCCAGGTACGCAGTATTTT. The encoded protein is CAGSYPGTQYF.

This sequence joins TRBV12-3 or TRBV12-4 and TRBJ1-4, with D unclear. The CDR3 has 14 residues. Trimming took 5 bases from V and 5 from J, leaving 12 bases between them. CDR3 sequence reads: CASSTSGRNEKLFF. In DNA form, the CDR3 reads TGTGCCAGCAGTACTTCTGGACGGAATGAAAAACTGTTTTTT.

To note about this clonotype: One end of the junction is discordant with germline, which a read error may explain. The CDR3 reads CSVAENSNHPQHF. The CDR3, as DNA: TGCAGCGTCGCGGAGAATAGCAATCATCCCCAGCATTTT. The chain couples TRBV29-1 to TRBJ1-5; D is uncertain. Germline CDR1 is SQVTM and CDR2 is ANQGSEA. The CDR3 totals 13 residues.

This clonotype was detected a few times. V and J are TRBV28 and TRBJ2-5; 7 nucleotides align to TRBD1. The CDR3 has 12 residues. Germline V gene sequence: CDR1 MDHEN, CDR2 SYDVKM. V shed 10 bases and J 3 bases; nucleotides not matched to a gene: 5. The CDR3 sequence: CATQQGKETQYF. The DNA of the CDR3 is TGTGCCACTCAACAGGGGAAAGAGACCCAGTACTTC.

The chain carries TRBV5-4 and TRBJ2-2, with D perhaps matching TRBD1 or TRBD2 (5 bases each). This CDR3 spans 13 amino acids. With 6 bases removed from V and 4 bases from J, the gap between germline ends came to 10 bases. Per the germline V gene, CDR1 is SGHNT and CDR2 is YYREEE (reference sequence). The CDR3 is CASTLGVTGELFF. CDR3 in DNA: TGTGCCAGCACTCTGGGGGTCACCGGGGAGCTGTTTTTT.

This clonotype has a handful of counts. The chain has TRBV7-8 and TRBJ2-5; maybe TRBD1 (6 bases). The J call could be wrong; TRBJ2-7 is a better fit for the DNA end. The CDR3 is made up of 17 amino acids. Germline V lookup: CDR1 SGHVS, CDR2 FQNEAQ. CDR3 DNA: TGTGCCAGCAGCTTAGTTTTAGGGGGTCCGGGGACCTACGAGCAGTACTTC. As protein: CASSLVLGGPGTYEQYF.

The rearrangement links TRBV21-1 to TRBJ1-1; the DNA was not used to check the table's D call, TRBD1. TRBV21-1 is a pseudogene segment. The CDR3 covers 13 residues. As DNA, the CDR3 is TGTGCCAGCCCGACAGGGAAGAACACTGAAGCTTTCTTT. It is translated as CASPTGKNTEAFF.

This clonotype was observed many times. The chain recombines TRBV7-9 with TRBJ2-5; 7 bases are shared with TRBD1. Germline lookup yields CDR1 SEHNR and CDR2 FQNEAQ (reference sequence). The CDR3 is 13 amino acids. V shed 5 bases and J 6 bases; nucleotides not matched to a gene: 6. The CDR3 loop reads CASSHQGDQTQYF. The DNA for the CDR3 is TGTGCCAGCAGCCATCAGGGGGATCAGACCCAGTACTTC. Based on the CDR3 plus reference TRBV7-9 and TRBJ2-5, the full variable domain is DTGVSQNPRHKITKRGQNVTFRCDPISEHNRLYWYRQTLGQGPEFLTYFQNEAQLEKSRLLSDRFSAERPKGSFSTLEIQRTEQGDSAMYLCASSHQGDQTQYFGPGTRLLVL.

This clonotype was detected only a few times. This rearrangement joins TRBV4-3 to TRBJ2-1, with D uncertain. CDR1 and CDR2 (germline): LGHNA, YSLEER. The CDR3 has 15 amino acids. V lost 6 bases to trimming and J lost 4 bases, with 16 bases between them. This CDR3 reads CASSQLKTRYNEQFF. The CDR3 region has the DNA TGCGCCAGCAGTCAACTAAAGACTCGGTACAATGAGCAGTTCTTC.

The table lists this clonotype with a few counts. This chain connects TRBV23-1 to TRBJ2-7; 10 positions agree with TRBD1. TRBV23-1 is designated an ORF whose function remains uncertain. V dropped 8 bases and J dropped 4; count of bases not matched to a gene: 11. The CDR3 extends over 15 amino acids. CDR3 bases: TGCGCCAGCGACTGCCGGGACAGGGGATTGTACGAGCAGTACTTC. Translation: CASDCRDRGLYEQYF.

The table lists this clonotype with a few counts. V and J are TRBV28 and TRBJ2-7; 11 bases align to TRBD2. CDR3 size: 15 residues. V dropped 9 bases and J dropped 3; count of bases not matched to a gene: 10. From germline, CDR1 is MDHEN and CDR2 SYDVKM. The CDR3 region has the DNA TGTGCCAGTAATTTAGCGGGAGGGGGACTCTACGAGCAGTACTTC. Its protein product is CASNLAGGGLYEQYF. The full variable domain, with the rest looked up from reference TRBV28 and TRBJ2-7, is DVKVTQSSRYLVKRTGEKVFLECVQDMDHENMFWYRQDPGLGLRLIYFSYDVKMKEKGDIPEGYSVSREKKERFSLILESASTNQTSMYLCASNLAGGGLYEQYFGPGTRLTVT.

This chain joins TRBV28 and TRBJ2-1; D remains ambiguous. The CDR3 consists of 14 residues. V dropped 2 bases and J dropped 10 bases, with 15 bases sitting between them. From germline, CDR1 is MDHEN and CDR2 SYDVKM. CDR3 amino acids: CASSLLLSAAEQFF. CDR3 DNA: TGTGCCAGCAGTTTACTTTTAAGTGCGGCGGAGCAGTTCTTC.

V is TRBV6-6 and J is TRBJ1-1; D gene unclear. The germline V gene encodes CDR1 MNHNY and CDR2 SVGAGI (reference sequence). The germline V and J ends were trimmed by 4 bases and 3 bases, with 6 bases remaining between them. CDR3 length: 12 residues. CDR3 sequence (DNA): TGTGCCAGCAGTTGGACTGACACTGAAGCTTTCTTT. Translation: CASSWTDTEAFF.

This clonotype showed up just a few times. The V gene is TRBV7-9, the J gene TRBJ1-2; 9 positions agree with TRBD1. Germline V gene sequence: CDR1 SEHNR, CDR2 FQNEAQ (reference sequence). Trimming cost V 7 bases and J 1 base; bases outside gene matches: 7. The CDR3 contains 15 residues. CDR3 protein: CASTDRDRDNYGYTF. CDR3 DNA sequence: TGTGCCAGCACCGACCGGGACAGGGATAACTATGGCTACACCTTC.

The gene calls are TRBV12-3 or TRBV12-4 and TRBJ1-1; D is ambiguous. This CDR3 has 13 residues. The ends were cut back, 7 bases at V and 1 base at J, with 10 bases in the middle. The CDR3 loop is CASTILRNTEAFF. Here the CDR3 DNA reads TGTGCCAGCACTATTCTGAGGAACACTGAAGCTTTCTTT.

The chain uses TRBV4-3 and TRBJ1-6; 9 nucleotides align to TRBD1. Germline loops: CDR1 LGHNA, CDR2 YSLEER. Trimming at V came to 2 bases and at J to 6 bases, leaving 5 bases not matched to a gene. The CDR3 has 16 residues. The CDR3 nucleotides read TGCGCCAGCAGCCAATTCCCGGGACAGGGTAATTCACCCCTCCACTTT. Protein: CASSQFPGQGNSPLHF.

This chain links TRBV7-2 with TRBJ1-1; D is uncertain. The CDR3 loop spans 14 amino acids. Trimming left V 3 bases short and J 3 bases short, with 11 bases between. CDR1 is SGHTA and CDR2 is FQGNSA in the germline V gene. The CDR3 sequence is CASSFRGPYTEAFF. CDR3 bases: TGTGCCAGCAGCTTCCGAGGTCCTTACACTGAAGCTTTCTTT.

This clonotype was counted a few times. This chain links TRBV29-1 with TRBJ1-2; no firm D call. Germline assignment: CDR1 SQVTM and CDR2 ANQGSEA. The CDR3 is made up of 13 amino acids. V lost 4 bases and J 8 bases, leaving 17 bases between the germline ends. CDR3 residues: CSVVPRGDEGYTF. In nucleotides, the CDR3 is TGCAGCGTTGTGCCCCGGGGTGATGAAGGCTACACCTTC.